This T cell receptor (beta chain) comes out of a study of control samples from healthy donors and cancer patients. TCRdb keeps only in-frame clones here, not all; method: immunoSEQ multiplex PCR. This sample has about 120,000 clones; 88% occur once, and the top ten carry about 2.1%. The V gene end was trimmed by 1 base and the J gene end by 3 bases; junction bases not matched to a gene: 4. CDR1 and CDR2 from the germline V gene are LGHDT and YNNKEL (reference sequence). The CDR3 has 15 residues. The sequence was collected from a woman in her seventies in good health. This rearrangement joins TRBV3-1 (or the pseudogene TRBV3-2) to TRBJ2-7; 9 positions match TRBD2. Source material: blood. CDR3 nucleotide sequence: TGTGCCAGCAGCCAAGGGGGACTAGCTCGCTACGAGCAGTACTTC. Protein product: CASSQGGLARYEQYF.